This paragraph reports one T cell receptor beta chain. Its antigen is not identified. Healthy donors had no documented immune events, such as infections, while sampled. The data belong to a study of identifying expanded T cells in peripheral blood. Study results and caveats: Technical replicates showed about 1.1 changed clones; approximately two weeks approximately 16; four weeks 19. Across healthy donors, higher total template counts meant significantly greater roughly two-week count variance.

The repertoire was sequenced with immunoSEQ multiplex PCR; TCRdb's copy has only in-frame clones and lacks some. Of 95,000 to 100,000 clones detected, roughly 87% appear once; the ten largest clones hold about 18%. The CDR3 extends over 16 amino acids. The ends were cut back, 0 bases at V and 0 bases at J, with 13 bases in the middle. Looked up from germline, CDR1 is SGHRS and CDR2 is YFSETQ. This TCR came from a person aged 18 to 70 in good health. Sequencing was performed on blood. The chain couples TRBV5-1 to TRBJ2-7; D perhaps matches TRBD2 (6 bases). CDR3 DNA sequence: TGCGCCAGCAGCTTGGTCTCCACCGGGAGCTCCTACGAGCAGTACTTC. It codes for CASSLVSTGSSYEQYF. The variable domain in full, with the rest retrieved from reference TRBV5-1 and TRBJ2-7, is KAGVTQTPRYLIKTRGQQVTLSCSPISGHRSVSWYQQTPGQGLQFLFEYFSETQRNKGNFPGRFSGRQFSNSRSEMNVSTLELGDSALYLCASSLVSTGSSYEQYFGPGTRLTVT.